This TCR beta chain appears in the sequencing data of a study of T cells in localized non-small cell lung cancer. Study observations and caveats: Heterogeneity is still possible, as just one tumor region was sequenced. Researchers found a median around 61 of the top 100 tumor clones in adjacent lung. Maximal T cell clonality occurred in uninvolved adjacent lung, with tumor ranking below it.

Generated by immunoSEQ multiplex PCR, the TCRdb table keeps only in-frame clones and is missing some. The data contain 11,000 or so clones, around 30% of them seen just once; the ten biggest clones take up 5% to 5.5%. This clone was observed once. The antigen is not known. The sample was lung tumor tissue, taken before any cancer treatment. The origin of this receptor is a man aged 40 to 70 with stage I lung adenocarcinoma.

The CDR3 sequence: CASSKTGQANYGYTF. CDR3 bases: TGTGCCAGTAGTAAGACGGGACAGGCGAACTATGGCTACACCTTC. The J gene is TRBJ1-2, the V gene TRBV19; 8 bases fit TRBD1. Per germline, CDR1 LNHDA and CDR2 SQIVND (reference sequence). V was clipped by 4 bases and J by 2 bases; unmatched bases: 6. The CDR3 consists of 15 residues. Combining the CDR3 with reference TRBV19 and TRBJ1-2 gives the whole variable domain DGGITQSPKYLFRKEGQNVTLSCEQNLNHDAMYWYRQDPGQGLRLIYYSQIVNDFQKGDIAEGYSVSREKKESFPLTVTSAQKNPTAFYLCASSKTGQANYGYTFGSGTRLTVV.